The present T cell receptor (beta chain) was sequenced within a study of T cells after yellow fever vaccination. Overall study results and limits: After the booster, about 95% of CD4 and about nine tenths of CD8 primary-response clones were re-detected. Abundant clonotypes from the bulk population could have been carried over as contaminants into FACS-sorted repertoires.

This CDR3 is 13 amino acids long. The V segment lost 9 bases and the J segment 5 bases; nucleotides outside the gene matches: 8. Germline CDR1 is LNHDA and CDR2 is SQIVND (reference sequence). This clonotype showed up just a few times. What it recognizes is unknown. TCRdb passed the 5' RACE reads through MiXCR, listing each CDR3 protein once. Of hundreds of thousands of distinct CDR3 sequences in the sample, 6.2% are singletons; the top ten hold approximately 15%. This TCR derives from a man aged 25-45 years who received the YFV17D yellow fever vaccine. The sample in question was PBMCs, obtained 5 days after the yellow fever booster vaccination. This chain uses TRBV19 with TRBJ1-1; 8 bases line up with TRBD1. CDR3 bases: TGTGCCAGCTCGGACAGGGTCGGTACTGAAGCTTTCTTT. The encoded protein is CASSDRVGTEAFF.